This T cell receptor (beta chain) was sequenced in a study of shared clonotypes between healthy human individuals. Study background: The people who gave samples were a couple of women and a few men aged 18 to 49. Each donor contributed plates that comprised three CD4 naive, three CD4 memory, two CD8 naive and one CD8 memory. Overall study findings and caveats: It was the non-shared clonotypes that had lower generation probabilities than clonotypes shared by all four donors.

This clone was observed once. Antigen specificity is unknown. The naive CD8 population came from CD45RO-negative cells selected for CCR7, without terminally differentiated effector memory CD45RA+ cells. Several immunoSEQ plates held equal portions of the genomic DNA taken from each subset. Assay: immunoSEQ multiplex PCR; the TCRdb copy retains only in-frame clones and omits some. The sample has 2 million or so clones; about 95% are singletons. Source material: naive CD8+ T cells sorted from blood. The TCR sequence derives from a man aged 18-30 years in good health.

The CDR3: CASSSPSDQRWGENYGYTF. The CDR3 DNA reads TGTGCCAGCAGTTCCCCCTCTGACCAACGGTGGGGTGAAAACTATGGCTACACCTTC. The J gene is TRBJ1-2, the V gene TRBV28; D not certain. Deletions cut 4 bases from V and 2 bases from J, with 26 bases between. This CDR3 spans 19 amino acids. Looked up from germline, CDR1 is MDHEN and CDR2 is SYDVKM.